The entry below describes one T cell receptor (beta chain). Its antigen is not yet known. No base quality information exists; no much larger clone differs at one position. The sample originates from a study of blood T cell repertoires in COVID-19 (dated by TCRdb to about 2020). Turning to the overall study: Collaborator samples came from the United States, Italy and Spain and covered acute and convalescent phases of COVID-19. HLA class I and class II types, where available, came from metadata supplied by the sample provider rather than from assay-based typing. The material from the prospective study consisted of cDNA or gDNA derived from T cells, B-cell-depleted T cells, or PBMCs. The sample metadata nearly always contained a de-identified subject ID, COVID-19 status, age in years and sex. The samples were drawn from the first 160 participants of the ongoing ImmuneRACE study and from more than 1,000 subjects provided by 6 global collaborators. The repertoires were released in a freely available public database intended as a resource for research on the immune response to SARS-CoV-2. The dataset comprised deeply sampled blood TCRbeta repertoires from subjects exposed to, actively infected with, or recovered from COVID-19.

Points the paper makes about the study in general: Clinical and demographic metadata were provided uncurated, with the amount varying by source and participant.

In Seattle, one collaborating source enrolled patients while the infection was active and tracked those patients longitudinally over the course of disease. Whole blood was collected in K2EDTA tubes by collaborating institutions according to the institutions' own protocols. For TCRbeta analysis, collaborators shipped samples as frozen whole blood, isolated PBMCs, or DNA extracted from either of those sample types. TCRbeta CDR3 regions were amplified from genomic DNA using the immunoSEQ Assay, a bias-controlled multiplex PCR. The original pipeline was this. Within the assay, amplification of reference gene primers was used to estimate how many nucleated cells each sample contained. Sequence reads were collapsed and filtered to measure the absolute abundance of every unique TCRbeta CDR3 rearrangement. Productive Simpson clonality was computed per sample as the square root of Simpson's diversity index over productive rearrangements. The table comes from immuneACCESS by way of TCRdb, which keeps in-frame sequences with V and J called. Part of the clones is missing from these tables; in studies checked, under half for an unresolved V gene and the rest for unknown reasons. V and J calls and clone size are those listed in that table; D and trimming were worked out from the DNA. Recorded for this sample are about 230,000 clones; over 75% of them occurred a single time. The ten largest clones represent approximately 10% of the sample.

The CDR3 sequence holds 16 residues, the cysteine and phenylalanine included. Only the CDR3 DNA stays, 48 bases, in frame from base 1. The chain employs TRBV21-1 and TRBJ1-2; the tabulated D call, TRBD1, remains unverified against the DNA. TRBV21-1 has pseudogene status. The TCR was taken from a man aged 50-60 years with COVID-19, enrolled during active disease. Sequencing used peripheral blood. At the DNA level, the sequence is TGTGCCAGCAGGGAGCTTCCGGGACAGGCGGACTATGGCTACACCTTC. This encodes CASRELPGQADYGYTF.